This T cell receptor (beta chain) was found in a study of tumor-infiltrating lymphocytes in primary liver carcinoma. Extraction of RNA together with DNA used about 17-31 mg of unsorted bulk tissue. The CDR3 totals 15 residues. In germline, CDR1 is MNHEY, CDR2 SVGAGI. Starting material of 450 to 500 ng total RNA yielded TCR beta cDNA via a constant-region primer. Libraries of TCR beta came from three nested multiplex PCR rounds with slightly modified ARM-PCR. TRBV1-TRBV30 forward primers paired with a C-beta reverse primer drove the first two PCR rounds, around 10 cycles each. MiXCR, applied by TCRdb to the multiplex PCR reads, yields one record per CDR3 protein. This table holds roughly 120,000 distinct CDR3 sequences, 60% to 80% found once. For this clonotype: At one end, the junction sequence differs from germline, possibly due to a read error.

The chain recombines TRBV6-5 with TRBJ1-6; TRBD1 aligns across 10 bases. Specimen: liver tumor tissue from sampling region 3. Subset in this sample: tumor region T3, left-lateral pole. This clonotype was obtained from a woman aged 55 to 70 with primary liver carcinoma and hepatitis B virus infection. The CDR3 DNA follows: TGCGCCAGCAGTCTTACCGGGACAGGGGATTCACCCCTCCACTTT. Amino acid sequence: CASSLTGTGDSPLHF.